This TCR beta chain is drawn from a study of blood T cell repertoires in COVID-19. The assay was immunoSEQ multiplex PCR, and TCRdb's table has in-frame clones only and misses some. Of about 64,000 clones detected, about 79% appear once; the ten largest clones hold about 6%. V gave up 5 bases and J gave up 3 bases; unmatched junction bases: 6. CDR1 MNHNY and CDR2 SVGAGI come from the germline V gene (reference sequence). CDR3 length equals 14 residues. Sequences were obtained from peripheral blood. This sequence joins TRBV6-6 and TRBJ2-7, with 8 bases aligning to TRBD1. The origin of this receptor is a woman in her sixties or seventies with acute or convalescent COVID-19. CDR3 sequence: CASSKDREFYEQYF. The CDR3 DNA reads TGTGCCAGCAGTAAGGACAGGGAGTTCTACGAGCAGTACTTC.